This T cell receptor (beta chain) was profiled in a study of radiotherapy plus CTLA-4 blockade in lung cancer. General observations from the study: There was expansion of tumor-derived TCR clones in blood after radiotherapy plus ipilimumab. Response, reportedly, was best predicted by interferon-beta along with early blood T cell clone dynamics.

The CDR3 consists of 15 residues. Deletions cut 2 bases from V and 3 bases from J, with 11 bases between. Germline assignment: CDR1 LNHDA and CDR2 SQIVND (reference sequence). Focal radiation was given together with CTLA-4 blockade (ipilimumab) to patients with chemo-refractory metastatic non-small-cell lung cancer. TCRdb's table, derived via immunoSEQ multiplex PCR, lists solely in-frame clones and lacks some. This repertoire shows approximately 95,000 clones, roughly 80% found once; its top ten account for roughly 3.5%. Notes on this clone: Its antigen is not known.

This clonotype was obtained from a human donor with non-small cell lung cancer who had a partial response to radiotherapy plus ipilimumab. V gene TRBV19 combines with J gene TRBJ1-5, with D possibly matching TRBD1 (6 bases). Sequencing was performed on peripheral blood, taken from a patient treated with radiotherapy plus ipilimumab. The CDR3 sequence: CASSIIKGVNQPQHF. CDR3 coding DNA: TGTGCCAGTAGTATAATAAAGGGGGTCAATCAGCCCCAGCATTTT. The entire variable domain, with the rest obtained from reference TRBV19 and TRBJ1-5, is as follows: DGGITQSPKYLFRKEGQNVTLSCEQNLNHDAMYWYRQDPGQGLRLIYYSQIVNDFQKGDIAEGYSVSREKKESFPLTVTSAQKNPTAFYLCASSIIKGVNQPQHFGDGTRLSIL.